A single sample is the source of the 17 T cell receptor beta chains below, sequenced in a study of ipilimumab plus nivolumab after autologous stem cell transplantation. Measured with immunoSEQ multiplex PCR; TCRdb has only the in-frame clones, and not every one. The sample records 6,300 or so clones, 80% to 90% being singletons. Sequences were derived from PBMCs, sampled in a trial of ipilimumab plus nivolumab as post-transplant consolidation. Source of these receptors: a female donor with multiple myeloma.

The CDR3 coding sequence is TGTGCCAGCAGCAAAGATAAATATCGGGACAGCTCCTACGAGCAGTACTTC. Protein product: CASSKDKYRDSSYEQYF. The genes are TRBV21-1 and TRBJ2-7; the table's D gene call, TRBD1, was not cross checked with the DNA. TRBV21-1 is noted as a pseudogene. The CDR3 sequence is 17 residues long.

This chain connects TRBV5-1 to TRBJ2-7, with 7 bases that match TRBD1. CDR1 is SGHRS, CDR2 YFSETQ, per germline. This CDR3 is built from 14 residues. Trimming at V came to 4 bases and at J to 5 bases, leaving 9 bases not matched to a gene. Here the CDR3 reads CASSVDRVVHEQYF. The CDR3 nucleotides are TGCGCCAGCAGCGTAGACAGGGTAGTCCACGAGCAGTACTTC.

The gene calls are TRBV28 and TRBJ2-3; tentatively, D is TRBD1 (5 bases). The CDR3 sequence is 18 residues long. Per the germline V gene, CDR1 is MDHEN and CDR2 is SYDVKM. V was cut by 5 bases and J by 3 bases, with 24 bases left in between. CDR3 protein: CASSLNYRWDLRTDTQYF. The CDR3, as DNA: TGTGCCAGCAGTCTAAACTACAGGTGGGATTTAAGGACAGATACGCAGTATTTT.

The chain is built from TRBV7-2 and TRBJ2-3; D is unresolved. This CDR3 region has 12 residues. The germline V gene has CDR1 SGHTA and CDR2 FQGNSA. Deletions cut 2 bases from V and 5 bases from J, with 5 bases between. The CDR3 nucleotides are TGTGCCAGCAGCTTATCTCTAGATACGCAGTATTTT. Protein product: CASSLSLDTQYF.

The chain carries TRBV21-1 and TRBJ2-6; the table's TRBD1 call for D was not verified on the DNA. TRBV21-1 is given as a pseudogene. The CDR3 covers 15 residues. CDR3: CASTNSGDGANVLTF. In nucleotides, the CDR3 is TGTGCCAGCACCAACTCAGGGGACGGGGCCAACGTCCTGACTTTC.

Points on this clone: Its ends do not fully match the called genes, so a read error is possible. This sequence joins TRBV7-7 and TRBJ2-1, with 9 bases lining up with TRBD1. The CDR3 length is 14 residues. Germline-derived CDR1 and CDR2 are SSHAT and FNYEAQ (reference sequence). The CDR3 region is CASSLGTGGDEQFF. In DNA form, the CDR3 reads TGTGCTAGCAGCTTAGGTACAGGGGGCGATGAGCAGTTCTTC. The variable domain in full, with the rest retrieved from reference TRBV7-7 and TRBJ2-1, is GAGVSQSPRYKVTKRGQDVTLRCDPISSHATLYWYQQALGQGPEFLTYFNYEAQPDKSGLPSDRFSAERPEGSISTLTIQRTEQRDSAMYRCASSLGTGGDEQFFGPGTRLTVL.

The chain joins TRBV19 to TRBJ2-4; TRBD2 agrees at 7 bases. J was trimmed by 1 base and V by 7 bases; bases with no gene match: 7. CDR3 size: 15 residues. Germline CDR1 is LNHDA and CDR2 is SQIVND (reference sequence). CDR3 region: CASIPRGEAKNIQYF. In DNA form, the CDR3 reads TGTGCCAGTATCCCACGGGGGGAGGCCAAAAACATTCAGTACTTC.

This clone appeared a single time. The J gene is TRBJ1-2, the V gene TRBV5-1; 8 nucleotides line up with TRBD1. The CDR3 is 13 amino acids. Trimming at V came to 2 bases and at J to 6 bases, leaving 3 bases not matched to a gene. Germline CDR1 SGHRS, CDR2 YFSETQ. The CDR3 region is CASSFPTGDGYTF. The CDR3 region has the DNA TGCGCCAGCAGCTTCCCGACAGGGGATGGCTACACCTTC.

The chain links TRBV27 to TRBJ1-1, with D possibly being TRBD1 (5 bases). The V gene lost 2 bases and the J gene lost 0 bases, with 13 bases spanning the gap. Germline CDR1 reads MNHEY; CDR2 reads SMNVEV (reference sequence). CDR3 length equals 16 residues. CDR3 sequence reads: CASSLKIVQVNTEAFF. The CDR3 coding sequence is TGTGCCAGCAGTTTAAAAATCGTACAGGTGAACACTGAAGCTTTCTTT.

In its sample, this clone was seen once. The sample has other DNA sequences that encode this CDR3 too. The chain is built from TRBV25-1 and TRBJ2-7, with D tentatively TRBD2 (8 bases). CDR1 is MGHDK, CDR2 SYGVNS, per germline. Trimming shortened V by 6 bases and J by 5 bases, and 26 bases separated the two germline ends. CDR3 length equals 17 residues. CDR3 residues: CASSGGGRQGHTNEQYF. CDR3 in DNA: TGTGCCAGCAGCGGGGGGGGACGACAGGGTCACACAAACGAGCAGTACTTC.

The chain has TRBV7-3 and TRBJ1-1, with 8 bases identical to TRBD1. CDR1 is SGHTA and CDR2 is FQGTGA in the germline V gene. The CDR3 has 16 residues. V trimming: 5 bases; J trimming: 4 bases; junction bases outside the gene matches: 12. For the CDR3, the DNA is TGTGCCAGCAGCACCTCAGGGGGCGTCTTGGGCACTGAAGCTTTCTTT. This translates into CASSTSGGVLGTEAFF. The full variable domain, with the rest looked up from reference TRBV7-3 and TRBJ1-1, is GAGVSQTPSNKVTEKGKYVELRCDPISGHTALYWYRQSLGQGPEFLIYFQGTGAADDSGLPNDRFFAVRPEGSVSTLKIQRTERGDSAVYLCASSTSGGVLGTEAFFGQGTRLTVV.

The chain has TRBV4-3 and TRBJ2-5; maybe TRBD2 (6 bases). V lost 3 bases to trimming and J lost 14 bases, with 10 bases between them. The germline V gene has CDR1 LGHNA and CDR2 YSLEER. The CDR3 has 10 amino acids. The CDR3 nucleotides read TGCGCCAGCAGCCAGGGGGACTTATACTTC. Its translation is CASSQGDLYF.

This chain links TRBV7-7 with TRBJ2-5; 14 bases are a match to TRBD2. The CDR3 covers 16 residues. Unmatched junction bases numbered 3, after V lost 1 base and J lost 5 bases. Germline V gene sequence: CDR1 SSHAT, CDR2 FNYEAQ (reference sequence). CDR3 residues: CASSLGTSGRLETQYF. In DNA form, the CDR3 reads TGTGCCAGCAGCTTAGGGACTAGCGGGAGGCTCGAGACCCAGTACTTC.

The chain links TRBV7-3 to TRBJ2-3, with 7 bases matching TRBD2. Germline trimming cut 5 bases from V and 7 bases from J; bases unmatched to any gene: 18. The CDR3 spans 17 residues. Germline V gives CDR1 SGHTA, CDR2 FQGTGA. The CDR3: CASSPNIIAGGLNTQYF. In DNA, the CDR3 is TGTGCCAGCAGCCCAAATATAATAGCGGGCGGATTAAATACGCAGTATTTT.

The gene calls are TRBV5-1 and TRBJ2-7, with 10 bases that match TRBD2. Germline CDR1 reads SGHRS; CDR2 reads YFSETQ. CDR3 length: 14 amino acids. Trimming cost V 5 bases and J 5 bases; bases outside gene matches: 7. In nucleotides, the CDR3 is TGCGCCAGCAGGCTAGCGGGAGAGGAGGACGAGCAGTACTTC. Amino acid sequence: CASRLAGEEDEQYF.

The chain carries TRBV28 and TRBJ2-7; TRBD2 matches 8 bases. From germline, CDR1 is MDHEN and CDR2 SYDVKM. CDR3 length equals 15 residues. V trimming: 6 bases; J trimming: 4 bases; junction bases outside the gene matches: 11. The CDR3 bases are TGTGCCAGCAGGGTTACTAGCGGCCCTGGGTACGAGCAGTACTTC. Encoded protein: CASRVTSGPGYEQYF.

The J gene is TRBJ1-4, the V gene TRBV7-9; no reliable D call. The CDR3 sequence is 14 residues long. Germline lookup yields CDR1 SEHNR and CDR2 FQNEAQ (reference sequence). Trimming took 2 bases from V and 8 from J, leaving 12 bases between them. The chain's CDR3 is CASSLIEGGEKLFF. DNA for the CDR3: TGTGCCAGCAGCTTAATCGAGGGCGGCGAAAAACTGTTTTTT.